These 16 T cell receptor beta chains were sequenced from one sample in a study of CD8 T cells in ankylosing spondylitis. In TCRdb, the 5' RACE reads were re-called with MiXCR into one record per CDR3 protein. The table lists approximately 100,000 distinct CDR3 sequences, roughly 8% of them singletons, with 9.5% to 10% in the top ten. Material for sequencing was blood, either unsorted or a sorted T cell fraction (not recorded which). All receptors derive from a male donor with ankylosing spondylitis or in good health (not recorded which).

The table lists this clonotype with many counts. The CDR3 is CASPRQGANTGELFF. The DNA for the CDR3 is TGTGCCAGCCCGCGGCAGGGGGCTAACACCGGGGAGCTGTTTTTT. The chain employs TRBV18 and TRBJ2-2, with 8 bases identical to TRBD1. J was trimmed by 2 bases and V by 8 bases; bases with no gene match: 7. Germline assignment: CDR1 KGHSH and CDR2 LQKENI. The CDR3 length is 15 residues. Full variable domain (missing parts from reference TRBV18 and TRBJ2-2): NAGVMQNPRHLVRRRGQEARLRCSPMKGHSHVYWYRQLPEEGLKFMVYLQKENIIDESGMPKERFSAEFPKEGPSILRIQQVVRGDSAAYFCASPRQGANTGELFFGEGSRLTVL.

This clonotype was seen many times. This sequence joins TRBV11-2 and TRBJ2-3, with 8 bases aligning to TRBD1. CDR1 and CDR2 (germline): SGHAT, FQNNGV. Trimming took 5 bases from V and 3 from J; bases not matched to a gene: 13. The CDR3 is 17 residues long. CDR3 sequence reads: CASSIWTGREITDTQYF. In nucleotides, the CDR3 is TGTGCCAGCAGCATCTGGACAGGGCGAGAAATTACAGATACGCAGTATTTT.

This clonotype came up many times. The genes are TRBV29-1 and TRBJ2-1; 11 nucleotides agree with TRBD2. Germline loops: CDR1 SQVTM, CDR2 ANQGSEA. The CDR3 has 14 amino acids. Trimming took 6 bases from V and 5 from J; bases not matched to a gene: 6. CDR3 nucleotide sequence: TGCAGCGTGCGACTAGCGGGAAATCACAATGAGCAGTTCTTC. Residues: CSVRLAGNHNEQFF.

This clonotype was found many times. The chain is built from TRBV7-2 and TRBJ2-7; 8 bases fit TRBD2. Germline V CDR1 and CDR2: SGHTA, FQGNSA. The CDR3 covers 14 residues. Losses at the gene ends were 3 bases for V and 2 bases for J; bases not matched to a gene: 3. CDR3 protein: CASSFSGTTYEQYF. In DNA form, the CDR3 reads TGTGCCAGCAGCTTTAGCGGGACTACCTACGAGCAGTACTTC.

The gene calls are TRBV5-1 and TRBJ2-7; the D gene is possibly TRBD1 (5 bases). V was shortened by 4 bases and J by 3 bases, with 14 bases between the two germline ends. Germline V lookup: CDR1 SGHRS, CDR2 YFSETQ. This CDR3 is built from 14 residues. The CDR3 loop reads CASSLGAMYYEQYF. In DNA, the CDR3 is TGCGCCAGCAGCCTTGGGGCAATGTACTACGAGCAGTACTTC.

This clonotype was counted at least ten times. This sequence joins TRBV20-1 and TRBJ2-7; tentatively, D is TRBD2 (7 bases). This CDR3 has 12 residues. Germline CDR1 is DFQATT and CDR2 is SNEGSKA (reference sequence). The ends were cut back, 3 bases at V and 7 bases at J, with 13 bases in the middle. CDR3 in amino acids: CSASWGGREQYF. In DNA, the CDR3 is TGCAGTGCTAGTTGGGGGGGGCGGGAGCAGTACTTC.

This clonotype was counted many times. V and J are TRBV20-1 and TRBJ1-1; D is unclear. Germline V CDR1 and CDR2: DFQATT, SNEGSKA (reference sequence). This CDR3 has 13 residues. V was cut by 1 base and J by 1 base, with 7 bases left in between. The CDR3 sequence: CSARVPANTEAFF. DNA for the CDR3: TGCAGTGCTAGAGTGCCCGCGAACACTGAAGCTTTCTTT.

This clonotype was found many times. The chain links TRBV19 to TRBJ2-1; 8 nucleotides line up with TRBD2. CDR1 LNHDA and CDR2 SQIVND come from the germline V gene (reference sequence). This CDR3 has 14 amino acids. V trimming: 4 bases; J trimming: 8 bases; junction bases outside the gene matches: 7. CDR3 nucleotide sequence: TGTGCCAGTAGTAGGGGACTAGAGTCCGATGAGCAGTTCTTC. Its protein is CASSRGLESDEQFF.

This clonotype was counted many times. CDR3 nucleotides: TGCAGCGTTGGACAGTCTCTCCATCAGCCCCAGCATTTT. Translated, it gives CSVGQSLHQPQHF. The rearrangement joins TRBV29-1 to TRBJ1-5; maybe TRBD1 (5 bases). This CDR3 comprises 13 residues. Trimming removed 4 bases at V and 5 bases at J, with 12 bases between. The germline V gene encodes CDR1 SQVTM and CDR2 ANQGSEA.

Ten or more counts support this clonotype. This CDR3 is CSARIGGRYNQPQHF. The CDR3 DNA reads as TGCAGTGCTAGAATCGGGGGACGGTACAATCAGCCCCAGCATTTT. This chain joins TRBV20-1 and TRBJ1-5; D perhaps matches TRBD1 (5 bases). Trimming took 2 bases from V and 3 from J, leaving 14 bases between them. This CDR3 has 15 amino acids. The germline V gene has CDR1 DFQATT and CDR2 SNEGSKA (reference sequence).

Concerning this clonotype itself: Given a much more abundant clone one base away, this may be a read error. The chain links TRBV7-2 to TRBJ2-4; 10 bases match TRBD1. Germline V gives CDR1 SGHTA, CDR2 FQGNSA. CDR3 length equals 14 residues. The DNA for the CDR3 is TGTGCCAGCAGCCCGGACAGGGGGAAAAACAATCAGTACTTC. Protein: CASSPDRGKNNQYF.

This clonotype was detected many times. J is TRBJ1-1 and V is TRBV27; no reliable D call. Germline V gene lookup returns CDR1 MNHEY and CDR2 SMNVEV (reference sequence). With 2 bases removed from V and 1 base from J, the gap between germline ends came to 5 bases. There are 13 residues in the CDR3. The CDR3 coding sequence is TGTGCCAGCAGTTTAGCCGCGAACACTGAAGCTTTCTTT. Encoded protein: CASSLAANTEAFF.

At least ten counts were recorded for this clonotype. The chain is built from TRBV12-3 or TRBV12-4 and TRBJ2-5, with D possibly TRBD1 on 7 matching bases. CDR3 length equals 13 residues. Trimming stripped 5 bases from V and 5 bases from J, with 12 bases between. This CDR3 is CASSRRGPETQYF. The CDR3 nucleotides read TGTGCCAGCAGTAGGAGGGGGCCTGAGACCCAGTACTTC.

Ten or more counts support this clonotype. Here the CDR3 DNA reads TGTGCCAGCAGCTTAACAGGGACCTATGGCTACACCTTC. Protein product: CASSLTGTYGYTF. V usage is TRBV7-9 and J usage is TRBJ1-2, with D possibly being TRBD1 (6 bases). Germline CDR1 reads SEHNR; CDR2 reads FQNEAQ (reference sequence). The CDR3 runs to 13 residues. V was trimmed by 2 bases and J by 4 bases, leaving 8 bases between them.

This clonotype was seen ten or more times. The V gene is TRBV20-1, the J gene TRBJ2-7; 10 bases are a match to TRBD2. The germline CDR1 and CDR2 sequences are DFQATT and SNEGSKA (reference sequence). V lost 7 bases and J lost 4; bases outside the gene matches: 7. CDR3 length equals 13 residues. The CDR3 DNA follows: TGCAGTGTCCCGACTAGCGGGCTGTACGAGCAGTACTTC. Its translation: CSVPTSGLYEQYF.

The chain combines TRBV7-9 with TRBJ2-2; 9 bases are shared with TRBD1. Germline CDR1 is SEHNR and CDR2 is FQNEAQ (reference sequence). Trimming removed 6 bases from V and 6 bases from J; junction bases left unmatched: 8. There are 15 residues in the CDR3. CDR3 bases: TGTGCCAGCAGAGTCCCGGGACAGGGAGCCGGGGAGCTGTTTTTT. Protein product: CASRVPGQGAGELFF.